The 4 T cell receptor beta chains in this list originate from one sample, sequenced in a study of CD8 T cells in Susac syndrome. About 0.5 to 1 ug RNA was reverse transcribed with random hexamers. TCRdb passed the immunoSEQ multiplex PCR reads through MiXCR, listing each CDR3 protein once. The sample consists of fewer than 200,000 distinct CDR3 sequences, more than 85% of them appearing once. Sequencing used CD4+ T cells from PBMCs. Every receptor here comes from a human donor with Susac syndrome.

The rearrangement uses TRBV6-4 and TRBJ2-6; D call uncertain. V lost 2 bases to trimming and J lost 5 bases, with 10 bases between them. The CDR3 covers 15 residues. The V gene's germline CDR1 is MRHNA and CDR2 SNTAGT. In nucleotides, the CDR3 is TGTGCCAGCAGTGACACCTTTGACAGGGCCAACGTCCTGACTTTC. It codes for CASSDTFDRANVLTF.

The V gene is TRBV11-2, the J gene TRBJ2-1; 9 bases map to TRBD1. CDR3 size: 14 residues. After removal of 5 bases from V and 9 bases from J, the junction contained 8 bases not matched to a gene. From germline, CDR1 is SGHAT and CDR2 FQNNGV. Here the CDR3 DNA reads TGTGCCAGCAGCCGCCAAACAGGGGGCGCTGAGCAGTTCTTC. Encoded protein: CASSRQTGGAEQFF.

The V gene is TRBV9, the J gene TRBJ2-1; D gene unclear. Germline V gives CDR1 SGDLS, CDR2 YYNGEE. The CDR3 covers 17 residues. Trimming took off 0 bases at V and 10 bases at J, with 23 bases between the two ends. The CDR3 region has the DNA TGTGCCAGCAGCGTAGGGTTATCGGCGGCCAGCCAAAGGGAGCAGTTCTTC. Translation gives CASSVGLSAASQREQFF.

The chain carries TRBV5-4 and TRBJ1-1; tentatively, D is TRBD1 (5 bases). Deletions cut 0 bases from V and 7 bases from J, with 16 bases between. This CDR3 has 15 residues. Looked up from germline, CDR1 is SGHNT and CDR2 is YYREEE (reference sequence). The CDR3 DNA reads TGTGCCAGCAGCTTGGATCAGGGTAGTTACAGTGAAGCTTTCTTT. Amino acids: CASSLDQGSYSEAFF.